This T cell receptor (beta chain) is from a study of cytomegalovirus exposure and HLA in healthy donors. The study's findings and limits: Presence/absence analyses rested on an assumption that sequencing depth was roughly uniform across donors. Later findings reportedly placed an Asian-associated ancestry cluster below the approximately 670-donor mean for N-insertions. Rarity marked most TCR sequences, yet some public TCRs occurred in many donors.

Worth noting for this clone: Antigen: not known.

Vbeta (60) and Jbeta (13) primers were used in the PCR. Method: immunoSEQ multiplex PCR; TCRdb's copy keeps in-frame clones and lacks some. The table has roughly 140,000 clones, roughly 79% seen once. J lost 0 bases, V lost 1 base, and 0 bases had no gene match. CDR1 is SGHTA and CDR2 is FQGNSA in the germline V gene. The CDR3 covers 14 residues. Sequenced input: PBMCs. This chain joins TRBV7-2 and TRBJ2-7; 7 bases align to TRBD2. The sequence came from a woman aged 55-70 years in good health and CMV-seropositive. CDR3 DNA: TGTGCCAGCAGCTTAGGGGACTACTCCTACGAGCAGTACTTC. It translates to CASSLGDYSYEQYF.